Here is one TCR beta chain with its context. It lacks a known antigen. No clone much larger than this one lies a single base away; base qualities are absent. CDR1 and CDR2 (MNHEY, SVGEGT) derive from the germline V gene. V is reduced by 8 bases and J by 6 bases, leaving a spacing of 17 bases between them. Measured from the cysteine to the phenylalanine, the CDR3 is 14 residues long. Solely the CDR3 DNA is kept, with 42 bases framed from the first base. These data belong to a study of CD8 T cells in ankylosing spondylitis (dated by TCRdb to about 2017). Some background on the complete study: The study set out to find disease-linked TCR variants by profiling T cell receptor beta repertoires in ankylosing spondylitis patients and healthy donors. Peripheral blood was sampled, and synovial fluid was additionally collected from ankylosing spondylitis patients. The full study cohort was made up of about 25 ankylosing spondylitis patients and about a hundred healthy donors.

Sequencing instrument: Illumina HiSeq 2500. TCR beta libraries were prepared by quantitative 5'-RACE with molecular barcodes. Processing in the source paper ran as follows. A new computational method based on a probabilistic model of VDJ rearrangement was used to identify disease-linked TCR variants. The public reads were run again by TCRdb, first through fastp at Q25 and then through MiXCR, and only productive beta chains were kept. CDR3 protein sequences are deduplicated, and each keeps its most common genes and DNA. The V and J calls reflect TCRdb's pipeline rather than the authors' work. This sample has 750,000 to 850,000 distinct CDR3 sequences in its table, and 12% of those were observed once. The ten largest clones capture about 0.49% of the sample. The full study reports these points: The disease-linked clones were reported as significantly enriched in matched synovial fluid samples from ankylosing spondylitis patients. Blood from ankylosing spondylitis patients appeared to be characterized by a TCR beta motif composed of several highly homologous amino acid variants. The disease-linked clones had a CD8+ phenotype and were found at relatively low frequencies in peripheral blood. Some TCR beta motif variants had previously been reported in synovial fluid and blood of reactive arthritis patients, which suggested common disease-initiation mechanisms.

Sequenced input: blood, either unsorted or a sorted T cell fraction (not recorded which). The rearranged segments are TRBV6-2 or TRBV6-3 and TRBJ1-5, with the identity of the D gene unclear. This TCR came from a male donor with ankylosing spondylitis. The nucleotide sequence reads as follows: TGTGCCAGCGGTCAATCTTATCGTGGTCAGCCCCAGCATTTT. This sequence encodes CASGQSYRGQPQHF.